Each of the 28 T cell receptor beta chains below was sequenced from the same sample in a study of T cell changes during pregnancy in multiple sclerosis (dated by TCRdb to about 2019). Libraries were constructed by the immunoSEQ multiplex PCR assay. TCRdb limited this immuneACCESS table to in-frame rearrangements with V and J called. A share of clones is missing; checked studies link under half to unresolved V genes, and the rest is unexplained. This sample is represented by about 38,000 clones; around 87% of them were singletons. The ten largest clones take up about 0.57% of the sample. Sequencing was performed on CD4+ T cells from peripheral blood mononuclear cells, taken in the second trimester of pregnancy. These receptors all stem from a female donor with multiple sclerosis, enrolled in a pregnancy study.

J is TRBJ1-1 and V is TRBV14; D call uncertain. The ends were cut back, 1 base at V and 4 bases at J, with 10 bases in the middle. The CDR3 is 14 amino acids. Germline CDR1 is SGHDN and CDR2 is FVKESK. The chain's CDR3 is CASSQVYGGTEAFF. The CDR3 region has the DNA TGTGCCAGCAGCCAAGTATATGGAGGCACTGAAGCTTTCTTT. The full variable domain, completed using reference TRBV14 and TRBJ1-1, is EAGVTQFPSHSVIEKGQTVTLRCDPISGHDNLYWYRRVMGKEIKFLLHFVKESKQDESGMPNNRFLAERTGGTYSTLKVQPAELEDSGVYFCASSQVYGGTEAFFGQGTRLTVV.

The rearrangement joins TRBV6-6 to TRBJ2-3, with TRBD2 matching 9 bases. In germline, CDR1 is MNHNY, CDR2 SVGAGI (reference sequence). The CDR3 runs to 15 residues. Germline trimming cut 5 bases from V and 6 bases from J; bases unmatched to any gene: 9. The DNA for the CDR3 is TGTGCCAGCAGTACGACAGGGAGCGGGAGGGATACGCAGTATTTT. Protein product: CASSTTGSGRDTQYF.

This clone was observed a handful of times. The chain joins TRBV2 to TRBJ1-1; D perhaps matches TRBD1 (6 bases). The germline gives CDR1 SNHLY, CDR2 FYNNEI. CDR3 length equals 15 residues. V gave up 2 bases and J gave up 8 bases, with 18 bases separating them. CDR3 amino acids: CASSEPRGGQWEAFF. CDR3 bases: TGTGCCAGCAGTGAACCCCGGGGGGGGCAGTGGGAAGCTTTCTTT. The variable domain in full, with the rest retrieved from reference TRBV2 and TRBJ1-1, is EPEVTQTPSHQVTQMGQEVILRCVPISNHLYFYWYRQILGQKVEFLVSFYNNEISEKSEIFDDQFSVERPDGSNFTLKIRSTKLEDSAMYFCASSEPRGGQWEAFFGQGTRLTVV.

CDR3 bases: TGTGCCAGCCAAAAGACATTCATGAACACTGAAGCTTTCTTT. It is translated as CASQKTFMNTEAFF. The rearrangement joins TRBV2 to TRBJ1-1; D is ambiguous. Trimming took 8 bases from V and 0 from J, leaving 13 bases between them. This CDR3 is built from 14 residues. Germline lookup yields CDR1 SNHLY and CDR2 FYNNEI.

The genes are TRBV19 and TRBJ1-5, with 10 nucleotides matching TRBD1. The CDR3 contains 15 residues. J lost 5 bases, V lost 2 bases, and 3 bases had no gene match. Germline values: CDR1 LNHDA, CDR2 SQIVND (reference sequence). CDR3 residues: CASSIIGQGDQPQHF. The CDR3 region has the DNA TGTGCCAGTAGTATAATAGGACAGGGGGATCAGCCCCAGCATTTT. Supplemented by reference TRBV19 and TRBJ1-5, the full variable domain reads DGGITQSPKYLFRKEGQNVTLSCEQNLNHDAMYWYRQDPGQGLRLIYYSQIVNDFQKGDIAEGYSVSREKKESFPLTVTSAQKNPTAFYLCASSIIGQGDQPQHFGDGTRLSIL.

This sequence joins TRBV10-3 and TRBJ1-1; D unclear. The V end lost 5 bases, the J end lost 0 bases, and 4 bases lay between the germline ends. CDR1 and CDR2 (germline): ENHRY, SYGVKD. The CDR3 length is 12 residues. CDR3 in DNA: TGTGCCATCAGTATCATGAACACTGAAGCTTTCTTT. Translating it yields CAISIMNTEAFF.

The chain is built from TRBV7-2 and TRBJ2-7; D remains unclear. This CDR3 contains 15 residues. Trimming removed 1 base at V and 2 bases at J, with 12 bases between. Germline CDR1 SGHTA, CDR2 FQGNSA. CDR3 DNA sequence: TGTGCCAGCAGCTTAGGTATGGTCAGTACCTACGAGCAGTACTTC. Protein: CASSLGMVSTYEQYF.

The CDR3 coding sequence is TGTGCCAGCAGCTCCCCGGGGGGGGTGAGCAATCAGCCCCAGCATTTT. Translated: CASSSPGGVSNQPQHF. V is TRBV7-2 and J is TRBJ1-5; D perhaps matches TRBD1 (5 bases). This CDR3 is 16 amino acids long. V was clipped by 4 bases and J by 1 base, with 14 bases between them. Germline CDR1 SGHTA, CDR2 FQGNSA.

The chain employs TRBV7-2 and TRBJ2-3; 7 positions match TRBD2. CDR3 length: 18 amino acids. Germline CDR1 is SGHTA and CDR2 is FQGNSA. V was pared by 7 bases and J by 5 bases, with 21 bases of the junction left unmatched. CDR3: CASKAVRGVAGDIDTQYF. The CDR3 DNA follows: TGTGCCAGCAAAGCTGTCCGGGGGGTCGCGGGAGATATAGATACGCAGTATTTT.

The chain has TRBV11-2 and TRBJ1-3, with TRBD1 matching 10 bases. The germline gives CDR1 SGHAT, CDR2 FQNNGV. The J segment lost 4 bases and the V segment lost 5 bases, leaving 11 bases of the junction unmatched. The CDR3 is made up of 17 amino acids. Written as DNA, the CDR3 is TGTGCCAGCAGCCCCAGGGGACAGGGGTCGGGCGGAAACACCATATATTTT. This codes for CASSPRGQGSGGNTIYF. Looking up the rest from reference TRBV11-2 and TRBJ1-3 gives the full variable domain: EAGVAQSPRYKIIEKRQSVAFWCNPISGHATLYWYQQILGQGPKLLIQFQNNGVVDDSQLPKDRFSAERLKGVDSTLKIQPAKLEDSAVYLCASSPRGQGSGGNTIYFGEGSWLTVV.

J is TRBJ2-1 and V is TRBV9, with TRBD2 matching over 8 bases. Trimming took 1 base from V and 4 from J; bases not matched to a gene: 4. The CDR3 contains 15 residues. Germline lookup yields CDR1 SGDLS and CDR2 YYNGEE. The CDR3 reads CASSVFAGGYNEQFF. For the CDR3, the DNA is TGTGCCAGCAGCGTATTCGCGGGAGGTTACAATGAGCAGTTCTTC.

The V call is TRBV10-3, the J call TRBJ2-3, with 10 bases fitting TRBD2. The length of the CDR3 is 13 residues. Trimming removed 10 bases from V and 6 bases from J; junction bases left unmatched: 7. The germline V gene has CDR1 ENHRY and CDR2 SYGVKD. The CDR3 spells CATTGTSDDTQYF. CDR3 bases: TGTGCCACCACGGGGACTAGCGATGATACGCAGTATTTT.

The chain combines TRBV9 with TRBJ2-2, with TRBD2 matching over 7 bases. The CDR3 totals 15 residues. The J segment lost 3 bases and the V segment lost 0 bases, leaving 2 bases of the junction unmatched. Germline V lookup: CDR1 SGDLS, CDR2 YYNGEE. The CDR3 sequence: CASSVEGLHTGELFF. CDR3 bases: TGTGCCAGCAGCGTAGAGGGACTACACACCGGGGAGCTGTTTTTT. The full variable domain, completed using reference TRBV9 and TRBJ2-2, is DSGVTQTPKHLITATGQRVTLRCSPRSGDLSVYWYQQSLDQGLQFLIQYYNGEERAKGNILERFSAQQFPDLHSELNLSSLELGDSALYFCASSVEGLHTGELFFGEGSRLTVL.

This chain uses TRBV5-1 with TRBJ2-1; D is perhaps TRBD1 (6 bases). This CDR3 contains 16 residues. The germline V and J ends were trimmed by 4 bases and 5 bases, with 19 bases remaining between them. CDR1 is SGHRS, CDR2 YFSETQ, per germline. The CDR3 nucleotides read TGCGCCAGCAGCCCCCGGGTAATGGGGGCCAACAATGAGCAGTTCTTC. It encodes CASSPRVMGANNEQFF.

This chain connects TRBV4-3 to TRBJ2-1, with 12 bases aligning to TRBD2. Unmatched junction bases numbered 10, after V lost 3 bases and J lost 7 bases. The CDR3 consists of 17 residues. Germline lookup yields CDR1 LGHNA and CDR2 YSLEER. The CDR3: CASSHGGLAGRRNEQFF. CDR3 nucleotide sequence: TGCGCCAGCAGCCATGGAGGACTAGCGGGGAGAAGGAATGAGCAGTTCTTC.

V usage is TRBV6-5 and J usage is TRBJ2-1; possible D gene TRBD1, 5 bases. From germline, CDR1 is MNHEY and CDR2 SVGAGI. Trimming removed 4 bases from V and 3 bases from J, with 10 bases in between. The CDR3 has 14 amino acids. CDR3 nucleotide sequence: TGTGCCAGCAGTTTAACGGACATCTACAATGAGCAGTTCTTC. It specifies CASSLTDIYNEQFF.

This sequence joins TRBV6-5 and TRBJ2-3; 13 nucleotides line up with TRBD2. There are 15 residues in the CDR3. V was clipped by 6 bases and J by 8 bases; unmatched bases: 8. CDR1 and CDR2 (germline): MNHEY, SVGAGI. The CDR3 region is CASRGLAGVQGTQYF. CDR3 bases: TGTGCCAGCAGAGGACTAGCGGGAGTCCAGGGTACGCAGTATTTT.

This chain links TRBV19 with TRBJ1-5, with 8 bases aligning to TRBD1. Trimming took 6 bases from V and 6 from J; bases not matched to a gene: 10. The CDR3 has 15 residues. In germline, CDR1 is LNHDA, CDR2 SQIVND (reference sequence). The CDR3 sequence is CASRLQQGEGQPQHF. CDR3 nucleotide sequence: TGTGCCAGTAGACTACAACAGGGGGAGGGTCAGCCCCAGCATTTT.

This rearrangement joins TRBV5-4 to TRBJ1-1, with D hard to call. In germline, CDR1 is SGHNT, CDR2 YYREEE (reference sequence). The CDR3 extends over 16 amino acids. V lost 0 bases and J 2 bases, leaving 14 bases between the germline ends. The CDR3 nucleotides are TGTGCCAGCAGCTTGGAGAGAGCAAACCTTAACACTGAAGCTTTCTTT. Translated: CASSLERANLNTEAFF.

The rearrangement uses TRBV19 and TRBJ1-4; 7 bases agree with TRBD1. Germline values: CDR1 LNHDA, CDR2 SQIVND (reference sequence). The ends lost 6 bases at V and 3 bases at J; junction bases unmatched: 4. The CDR3 extends over 14 amino acids. The chain's CDR3 is CASSPDRANEKLFF. The CDR3 DNA is TGTGCCAGTAGCCCAGACAGGGCTAATGAAAAACTGTTTTTT. Filled out from reference TRBV19 and TRBJ1-4, the complete variable domain reads DGGITQSPKYLFRKEGQNVTLSCEQNLNHDAMYWYRQDPGQGLRLIYYSQIVNDFQKGDIAEGYSVSREKKESFPLTVTSAQKNPTAFYLCASSPDRANEKLFFGSGTQLSVL.

This chain connects TRBV21-1 to TRBJ2-7; the table's D call of TRBD1 was not tested on the DNA. TRBV21-1 is a known pseudogene. The CDR3 loop spans 16 amino acids. The CDR3 loop is CASSKGAGTGGWEQYF. In DNA form, the CDR3 reads TGTGCCAGCAGCAAGGGCGCCGGGACAGGGGGTTGGGAGCAGTACTTC.

This chain uses TRBV25-1 with TRBJ1-3; unclear D gene. The V gene's germline CDR1 is MGHDK and CDR2 SYGVNS. With 6 bases removed from V and 1 base from J, the gap between germline ends came to 7 bases. The CDR3 extends over 13 amino acids. In DNA, the CDR3 is TGTGCCAGCAGCCGCACATCTGGAAACACCATATATTTT. Translated, it gives CASSRTSGNTIYF.

The J gene is TRBJ2-5, the V gene TRBV28; D may be TRBD1 (6 bases). CDR1 and CDR2 (germline): MDHEN, SYDVKM. The CDR3 totals 13 residues. V was shortened by 7 bases and J by 7 bases, with 16 bases between the two germline ends. CDR3: CASTSTGFVTQYF. The CDR3 DNA sequence: TGTGCCAGCACCTCAACAGGGTTCGTGACCCAGTACTTC.

The CDR3 spells CASSQEGGASTSESYEQYF. CDR3 DNA sequence: TGTGCCAGCAGCCAAGAAGGGGGGGCAAGTACTAGCGAGTCCTACGAGCAGTACTTC. The rearrangement joins TRBV14 to TRBJ2-7, with D perhaps TRBD2 (7 bases). The CDR3 length is 19 residues. Trimming left V 0 bases short and J 1 base short, with 22 bases between. CDR1 SGHDN and CDR2 FVKESK come from the germline V gene.

The sample holds one count of this clone. The chain couples TRBV2 to TRBJ2-5; D gene ambiguous. Trimming shortened V by 4 bases and J by 5 bases, and 5 bases separated the two germline ends. This CDR3 is 11 amino acids long. CDR1 and CDR2 from the germline V gene are SNHLY and FYNNEI. CDR3 in amino acids: CASSGEETQYF. The CDR3, as DNA: TGTGCCAGCAGTGGTGAGGAGACCCAGTACTTC.

The chain carries TRBV19 and TRBJ2-6; TRBD1 is a possible D gene (5 bases). Trimming took off 7 bases at V and 2 bases at J, with 12 bases between the two ends. The CDR3 loop spans 15 amino acids. Germline-derived CDR1 and CDR2 are LNHDA and SQIVND (reference sequence). The CDR3 sequence is CASKGGQTGANVLTF. CDR3 in DNA: TGTGCCAGTAAGGGCGGACAAACTGGGGCCAACGTCCTGACTTTC.

CDR3: CASSGGAYNEQFF. As DNA, the CDR3 is TGTGCCAGCAGTGGCGGGGCCTACAATGAGCAGTTCTTC. The rearrangement joins TRBV6-6 to TRBJ2-1, with D tentatively TRBD2 (6 bases). CDR1 and CDR2 from the germline V gene are MNHNY and SVGAGI (reference sequence). The length of the CDR3 is 13 residues. Between the trimmed V and J ends, which lost 5 bases and 2 bases, there was a span of 7 bases.

The chain employs TRBV5-4 and TRBJ2-5; 7 bases map to TRBD2. CDR3 length: 16 residues. Germline V gene lookup returns CDR1 SGHNT and CDR2 YYREEE (reference sequence). J gave up 3 bases and V 6 bases, and 14 bases lay outside the gene matches. The CDR3 DNA is TGTGCCAGCACTCAACGGCGGGGGAGTAGTAAAGAGACCCAGTACTTC. Its translation: CASTQRRGSSKETQYF.